The 26 T cell receptor delta chains presented below share a single source sample, sequenced in a study of γδ T cells in repeated Plasmodium falciparum infection. Bulk repertoires came from Vgamma9/Vdelta2+ or Vdelta2-negative gammadelta T cells flow-sorted from PBMC. TCRdb reanalyzed the multiplex PCR reads using CATT. Of around 86,000 delta-chain clones detected, 1.4% to 1.5% appear once; the ten largest clones hold around 8.3%. Sequenced: gamma-delta T cells from blood. These receptors were obtained from a pool of human donors (malaria-infected and uninfected, not separated).

This clone was observed a handful of times. The protein TCRdb lists belongs to a much larger clone and differs from this DNA's translation at residue 8, which points to a read error; the protein shown is made from the DNA. The CDR3 reads CACDLTGGARSSWDTRQMFF. The CDR3 coding sequence is TGTGCCTGTGACCTTACTGGGGGTGCCCGGAGCTCCTGGGACACCCGACAGATGTTTTTC. The rearrangement links TRDV2 to TRDJ3, with 8 bases matching TRDD3. TCRdb supplies no J gene; here it was assigned by aligning the nucleotide sequence to germline. The V gene's germline CDR1 is GEAIGNYY and CDR2 EKD. V lost 3 bases, J lost 0 bases, and 12 bases stayed unmatched. This CDR3 spans 20 amino acids.

Regarding this clone: TCRdb's listed protein matches a much larger clone and diverges from this DNA's translation at residue 13, likely through a read error; the protein shown comes from the DNA. The rearrangement links TRDV2 to TRDJ3, with 13 positions matching TRDD3. Matching the DNA to germline supplied the J gene, which TCRdb does not give. The V segment lost 4 bases and the J segment 0 bases; nucleotides outside the gene matches: 20. The CDR3 contains 24 residues. Germline V gene data show CDR1 as GEAIGNYY and CDR2 as EKD. The CDR3 loop is CACEKGGTGGYATTSSWDTRQMFF. The DNA of the CDR3 is TGTGCCTGTGAAAAAGGGGGTACTGGGGGATACGCGACAACCAGCTCCTGGGACACCCGACAGATGTTTTTC.

This clone has just a few counts. This is likely an artifact of a read error, given a far larger clone one base away. Other DNA sequences in the same sample also yield this CDR3. The chain uses TRDV1 and TRDJ1; D may be TRDD3 (5 bases). The J gene, absent from TCRdb, was called here by matching the DNA to germline. Germline loops: CDR1 TSWWSYY, CDR2 QGS. The CDR3 covers 23 residues. CDR3 protein: CALGELLACGVGDTSRYTYKLIF. The CDR3 nucleotides read TGTGCTCTTGGGGAACTATTGGCCTGCGGGGTGGGAGATACAAGCCGGTACACCTATAAACTCATCTTT.

This clone was detected only a few times. TCRdb records a much larger clone's protein for this DNA, with a difference at residue 9 that likely arises from a read error; the protein given is the translation of the DNA. The J gene is TRDJ3, the V gene TRDV2, with 7 nucleotides matching TRDD3. Germline V gives CDR1 GEAIGNYY, CDR2 EKD. The CDR3 is 21 residues long. J was trimmed by 0 bases and V by 0 bases; bases with no gene match: 13. The CDR3 reads CACDTVLGNQNSSWDTRQMFF. The CDR3 DNA is TGTGCCTGTGACACCGTACTGGGGAACCAAAACTCCTCCTGGGACACCCGACAGATGTTTTTC.

This clone was observed a few times. It is likely a read error: a sequence one base away is far more abundant. The sample carries other DNA sequences with the same CDR3. The V gene is TRAV38-2/DV8, the J gene TRDJ1; 9 nucleotides line up with TRDD2. In the absence of a J gene in TCRdb, the DNA was matched to germline to assign it here. Germline assignment: CDR1 TSESDYY and CDR2 QEAYKQQN. The CDR3 loop spans 24 amino acids. The V and J ends lost 0 bases and 0 bases, in that order; junction bases with no gene match: 27. The CDR3 loop is CAYRSGPSYDYWGILKGYTDKLIF. The CDR3 DNA is TGTGCTTATAGGAGCGGGCCTTCCTACGACTACTGGGGAATACTGAAGGGGTACACCGATAAACTCATCTTT.

Comment on this clone: The TCRdb protein comes from a much larger clone and disagrees with this DNA's translation at residue 15, likely due to a read error; the protein given here is derived from the DNA. The J gene was not called, though the V gene is TRDV2; the table gives TRDD3 as D, unverified against the DNA. Germline assignment: CDR1 GEAIGNYY and CDR2 EKD. This CDR3 has 16 amino acids. DNA of the CDR3: TGTGCCTGTGACTCCCGTACTGGGGGATACGCCGATAAACTCACCTTT. Translated, it gives CACDSRTGGYADKLTF.

This clone showed up many times. The TCRdb protein comes from a much larger clone and disagrees with this DNA's translation at residue 12, likely due to a read error; the protein given here is derived from the DNA. The J gene was not called, though the V gene is TRDV2; TRDD3, the table's D call, lacks a check against the DNA. Per germline, CDR1 GEAIGNYY and CDR2 EKD. This CDR3 region has 14 residues. CDR3 in DNA: TGTGCCTGTGACACGCTGGGGGATCGGAATAAACCCATCTTT. It encodes CACDTLGDRNKPIF.

The chain joins TRDV2 to TRDJ1; a weak D match, TRDD3 (5 bases). No J gene was available from TCRdb, and it was assigned here by a germline match of the DNA. This CDR3 region has 15 residues. V dropped 2 bases and J dropped 1 base, with 13 bases sitting between them. Looked up from germline, CDR1 is GEAIGNYY and CDR2 is EKD. In DNA, the CDR3 is TGTGCCTGTGACAGTTTGGGGACGGCCACCGATAAACTCATCTTT. This codes for CACDSLGTATDKLIF.

Details on this clone: Only one base separates this from a far larger clonotype, so it likely reflects a read error. This CDR3 is also generated by other DNA sequences in the sample. The rearrangement links TRDV1 to TRDJ3, with D tentatively TRDD2 (9 bases). TCRdb gives no J gene; it was assigned here by matching the DNA to germline. CDR3 length equals 24 residues. The V gene lost 5 bases and the J gene lost 0 bases, with 32 bases spanning the gap. Germline V gene lookup returns CDR1 TSWWSYY and CDR2 QGS. The CDR3: CALGPIPFLRTGGLYSWDTRQMFF. The DNA of the CDR3 is TGTGCTCTTGGGCCCATCCCCTTCCTACGAACTGGGGGGCTGTACTCCTGGGACACCCGACAGATGTTTTTC.

This clone was detected only a few times. A read error likely explains this, since a far larger clone differs by one base. This sample includes further DNA sequences coding for the same CDR3. The gene calls are TRDV2 and TRDJ1; D not certain. No J segment appears in TCRdb, so it was assigned here by matching the sequence to germline. The germline V gene encodes CDR1 GEAIGNYY and CDR2 EKD. CDR3 length: 15 amino acids. V shed 0 bases and J shed 0 bases, with 10 bases lying between them. CDR3 sequence: CACDTVGGYTDKLIF. The CDR3 region has the DNA TGTGCCTGTGACACCGTGGGTGGCTACACCGATAAACTCATCTTT.

The sample holds a few counts of this clone. The translation of this DNA and the TCRdb protein of a much larger clone differ at residue 18, probably owing to a read error; the protein shown here is translated from the DNA. The chain recombines TRDV1 with TRDJ1, with TRDD3 matching over 9 bases. Per the germline V gene, CDR1 is TSWWSYY and CDR2 is QGS. This CDR3 contains 21 residues. CDR3 amino acids: CALGELKSFLKYWGDTDRLIF. CDR3 in DNA: TGTGCTCTTGGGGAACTGAAGAGCTTCCTAAAGTACTGGGGGGATACCGATAGACTCATCTTT.

This clone was detected a few times. Since a far larger clone is one base different, this is likely a read error. The same CDR3 is also encoded by other DNA sequences in this sample. No J gene was called, and the V gene is TRDV2; the D call in the table, TRDD3, was not verified against the DNA. This CDR3 is built from 16 residues. Germline CDR1 is GEAIGNYY and CDR2 is EKD. In DNA, the CDR3 is TGTGCCTGTGACACCGTTGGGGGACGGAGGACCGATAAACTCATTTTT. Translation: CACDTVGGRRTDKLIF.

The table lists this clone with many counts. V gene TRDV1 combines with J gene TRDJ1, with D possibly matching TRDD3 (5 bases). Per the germline V gene, CDR1 is TSWWSYY and CDR2 is QGS. Trimming pared 0 bases from V and 7 bases from J, leaving 21 bases between. The CDR3 totals 17 residues. For the CDR3, the DNA is TGTGCTCTTGGGGAACTATACGACGGGGGGCCGGAGAGTAAACTCATCTTT. It is translated as CALGELYDGGPESKLIF.

In its sample, this clone was seen a few times. The protein in TCRdb stems from a much larger clone and differs at residue 14 from this DNA's translation, likely a read error; here the protein is translated from the DNA. This chain joins TRDV2 and TRDJ1; possibly TRDD3 for D (5 bases). TCRdb lists no J gene, so it was determined here by aligning the DNA to germline. Germline CDR1 GEAIGNYY, CDR2 EKD. The CDR3 is 18 residues long. The CDR3 here is CACDTVDRTGEYTGKLIF. The DNA for the CDR3 is TGTGCCTGTGACACCGTCGATCGAACAGGGGAGTACACCGGTAAACTCATCTTT.

Only a few counts were recorded for this clone. With only one base between it and a far larger clone, this is likely a read error. The same CDR3 is also encoded by other DNA sequences in this sample. The chain combines TRDV1 with TRDJ1; the match to TRDD3 covers 9 bases. The J gene was not available in TCRdb and was assigned here by matching the DNA to germline segments. Germline V gene lookup returns CDR1 TSWWSYY and CDR2 QGS. This CDR3 is 23 amino acids long. J was trimmed by 0 bases and V by 3 bases; bases with no gene match: 26. CDR3 sequence: CALGELGVYDIRLGELYTDKLIF. DNA for the CDR3: TGTGCTCTTGGGGAGCTCGGCGTCTACGATATTAGACTGGGGGAACTGTACACCGATAAACTCATCTTT.

For this clone: TCRdb records a much larger clone's protein for this DNA, with a difference at residue 6 that likely arises from a read error; the protein given is the translation of the DNA. Here the CDR3 DNA reads TGTGCTCTTGGGGAAGCCCTTCCCTCACGGAACGATAAACTCATCTTT. This codes for CALGEALPSRNDKLIF. V is TRDV1 and J is TRDJ1; D possibly corresponds to TRDD2 (6 bases). In germline, CDR1 is TSWWSYY, CDR2 QGS. The CDR3 is 16 amino acids. V dropped 2 bases and J dropped 4 bases, with 17 bases sitting between them.

The sample holds a few counts of this clone. With a far larger clone one base away, a read error is the likely cause. Other DNA variants within this sample encode the same CDR3. This sequence joins TRDV3 and TRDJ2; no reliable D call. The J gene is absent in TCRdb and was assigned here via DNA matching to germline. Germline V gene lookup returns CDR1 TVYSNPD and CDR2 GDNSRS (reference sequence). The CDR3 is 15 amino acids. V gave up 3 bases and J gave up 2 bases, with 16 bases separating them. CDR3 region: CAFTFPTSLTAQLFF. CDR3 DNA: TGTGCCTTCACATTTCCCACCTCGTTGACAGCACAACTCTTCTTT.

This clone was seen a few times. A far larger clone is only one base removed, so a read error is likely. This sample includes further DNA sequences coding for the same CDR3. The chain links TRDV1 to TRDJ1; possibly TRDD3 for D (6 bases). TCRdb records no J gene; here it was assigned by comparing the DNA to germline. The germline V gene encodes CDR1 TSWWSYY and CDR2 QGS. V gave up 7 bases and J gave up 1 base, with 28 bases separating them. This CDR3 comprises 19 residues. The CDR3 region has the DNA TGTGCTCTTGTGCTTTTCCCCCTCGCGGGGGGAGCGACCACCGATAAACTCATCTTT. It translates to CALVLFPLAGGATTDKLIF.

As regards this clone: Since a far larger clone is one base different, this is likely a read error. The sample carries other DNA sequences with the same CDR3. The chain links TRDV1 to TRDJ1; TRDD3 matches at 8 bases. TCRdb records no J gene; here it was assigned by comparing the DNA to germline. V was clipped by 3 bases and J by 1 base; unmatched bases: 10. The CDR3 totals 17 residues. Germline CDR1 is TSWWSYY and CDR2 is QGS. CDR3 sequence (DNA): TGTGCTCTTGGGGAGATCTGGGGGAGCCCCCTCACCGATAAACTCATCTTT. Encoded protein: CALGEIWGSPLTDKLIF.

In the case of this clone: This likely stems from a read error, as it lies one base from a far larger clone. The same CDR3 is also encoded by other DNA sequences in this sample. Here the V gene is TRDV1, but the J gene went uncalled; the D call TRDD3 from the table was never checked on the DNA. This CDR3 has 16 residues. Germline V gene lookup returns CDR1 TSWWSYY and CDR2 QGS. The CDR3 sequence: CALGDPSRRYTDKLIF. CDR3 in DNA: TGTGCTCTTGGGGATCCTTCCCGACGGTACACCGATAAGCTCATCTTT.

This clone has only a few counts. The amino acid sequence in TCRdb belongs to a much larger clone and departs from this DNA's translation at residue 17, likely a sequencing read error; the sequence shown is translated from the DNA. The V call is TRDV1, the J call TRDJ1, with 8 bases fitting TRDD3. No J gene is reported in TCRdb; it was inferred here by comparing the DNA with germline. The CDR3 spans 23 residues. Unmatched junction bases numbered 28, after V lost 3 bases and J lost 1 base. Germline V lookup: CDR1 TSWWSYY, CDR2 QGS. The CDR3 is CALGDCINFPLLGVKSCTDKLIF. CDR3 DNA: TGTGCTCTTGGGGATTGTATTAATTTTCCTTTACTGGGGGTTAAATCTTGCACCGATAAACTCATCTTT.

Details on this clone: This DNA translates differently at residue 11 from the TCRdb protein, which is that of a much larger clone; a read error is likely, and the protein shown is the DNA's own translation. The J gene is TRDJ1, the V gene TRDV1, with 8 bases matching TRDD3. TCRdb supplies no J gene; here it was assigned by aligning the nucleotide sequence to germline. Germline V gene data show CDR1 as TSWWSYY and CDR2 as QGS. V shed 3 bases, J shed 7 bases, and the junction held 22 bases outside the gene matches. The CDR3 is 19 amino acids. CDR3 coding DNA: TGTGCTCTTGGGGATTTCCTGTTATGGGGGATGCCTCAGGGGGGTAAACTCATCTTT. It translates to CALGDFLLWGMPQGGKLIF.

This clone has a handful of counts. A far larger clone is one base from this, pointing to a likely read error. Other DNA sequences in the same sample also yield this CDR3. This chain links TRDV1 with TRDJ1; a weak D match, TRDD2 (5 bases). The J gene is absent in TCRdb and was assigned here via DNA matching to germline. Looked up from germline, CDR1 is TSWWSYY and CDR2 is QGS. Trimming shortened V by 4 bases and J by 5 bases, and 29 bases separated the two germline ends. CDR3 length: 19 amino acids. The CDR3 is CALGASPRSGGALTDKLIF. The CDR3 coding sequence is TGTGCTCTTGGGGCTAGTCCTAGGAGTGGCGGGGCTCTCACTGATAAACTCATCTTT.

As regards this clone: TCRdb has a much larger clone's protein, which differs at residue 4 from the translation of this DNA, likely because of a read error; what is shown is the protein translated from the DNA. Other DNA sequences from this sample encode an identical CDR3 as well. This rearrangement joins TRDV2 to TRDJ2, with TRDD3 identical over 10 bases. Trimming took 4 bases from V and 5 from J; bases not matched to a gene: 3. Looked up from germline, CDR1 is GEAIGNYY and CDR2 is EKD. The length of the CDR3 is 14 residues. CDR3 nucleotide sequence: TGTGCCTGTGAACCACTGGGGGATACAGCACAACTCTTCTTT. It yields the protein CACEPLGDTAQLFF.

This clone has only a few counts. This DNA's translation and the protein TCRdb lists, from a much larger clone, do not match at residue 18, likely due to a read error; the protein shown is translated from the DNA. The genes are TRDV1 and TRDJ1; 7 nucleotides match TRDD3. CDR1 and CDR2 from the germline V gene are TSWWSYY and QGS. The CDR3 consists of 21 residues. The CDR3: CALGELSAVRGYHPVPDNLIF. CDR3 bases: TGTGCTCTTGGGGAACTAAGTGCCGTCCGGGGATATCACCCCGTCCCCGATAACCTCATCTTT.

With respect to this clone: Since a far larger clone is one base different, this is likely a read error. Other DNA sequences within the sample encode an identical CDR3. The V call is TRDV2, the J call TRDJ1, with 11 bases fitting TRDD3. TCRdb lists no J gene, so it was determined here by aligning the DNA to germline. The CDR3 is 17 amino acids. Germline V gene sequence: CDR1 GEAIGNYY, CDR2 EKD. The junction had 12 bases not matched to a gene; V was cut back by 2 bases and J by 5 bases. CDR3 in amino acids: CACDSLLGDISTDKLIF. CDR3 DNA: TGTGCCTGTGACAGTTTACTGGGGGATATATCCACTGATAAACTCATCTTT.